Each of the 24 T cell receptor beta chains below was sequenced from the same sample in a study of neoadjuvant nivolumab and ipilimumab in lung cancer. The data were produced by immunoSEQ multiplex PCR, yet TCRdb's version contains in-frame clones alone and is incomplete. The table has 30,000 to 45,000 clones, roughly 89% seen once. This specimen consisted of peripheral blood, obtained before neoadjuvant nivolumab, alone or with ipilimumab. The receptors here all came from an adult with non-small cell lung cancer.

V usage is TRBV7-8 and J usage is TRBJ2-3; D might be TRBD2 (6 bases). Germline V lookup: CDR1 SGHVS, CDR2 FQNEAQ. The CDR3 consists of 11 residues. Trimming stripped 4 bases from V and 12 bases from J, with 11 bases between. Written as DNA, the CDR3 is TGTGCCAGCAGCTGGGACTCCATTCAGTATTTT. It is translated as CASSWDSIQYF.

The table lists this clone with a count of one. The CDR3 region has the DNA TGTGCCAGCAGTGTAGCACTAACAGGGTACGAGCAGTACTTC. Translated: CASSVALTGYEQYF. The chain carries TRBV6-1 and TRBJ2-7; D perhaps matches TRBD1 (6 bases). V gave up 4 bases and J gave up 4 bases, with 14 bases separating them. The CDR3 spans 14 residues. Germline CDR1 is MNHNS and CDR2 is SASEGT.

The V and J genes are TRBV27 and TRBJ2-7, with TRBD2 matching 12 bases. Trimming cost V 3 bases and J 0 bases; bases outside gene matches: 3. Germline values: CDR1 MNHEY, CDR2 SMNVEV (reference sequence). The CDR3 loop spans 16 amino acids. CDR3 protein: CASSFSTSGSSYEQYF. The CDR3 DNA reads TGTGCCAGCAGTTTCTCGACTAGCGGGAGCTCCTACGAGCAGTACTTC.

This chain uses TRBV7-9 with TRBJ2-7, with D possibly being TRBD1 (6 bases). Between the trimmed V and J ends, which lost 1 base and 2 bases, there was a span of 12 bases. The CDR3 has 15 residues. Per germline, CDR1 SEHNR and CDR2 FQNEAQ (reference sequence). CDR3 residues: CASSLGTGKTYEQYF. DNA for the CDR3: TGTGCCAGCAGCTTAGGTACAGGGAAAACCTACGAGCAGTACTTC.

The sample holds one count of this clone. The chain couples TRBV18 to TRBJ2-7, with 10 bases lining up with TRBD2. CDR3 length: 19 amino acids. Trimming at V came to 0 bases and at J to 0 bases, leaving 11 bases not matched to a gene. Per germline, CDR1 KGHSH and CDR2 LQKENI. The CDR3 DNA reads TGTGCCAGCTCACCACCGGTCGCTAGCGGGAGCGGGAACTCCTACGAGCAGTACTTC. Its protein is CASSPPVASGSGNSYEQYF.

The rearrangement joins TRBV28 to TRBJ2-7; D perhaps matches TRBD2 (6 bases). The germline V gene encodes CDR1 MDHEN and CDR2 SYDVKM. Trimming stripped 1 base from V and 5 bases from J, with 12 bases between. The CDR3 contains 14 residues. CDR3 residues: CASSLSRGVDEQYF. In nucleotides, the CDR3 is TGTGCCAGCAGTTTATCCCGCGGGGTGGACGAGCAGTACTTC.

This chain connects TRBV5-1 to TRBJ1-2, with a possible D match to TRBD1 (6 bases). The CDR3 has 13 residues. Deletions cut 0 bases from V and 7 bases from J, with 10 bases between. Germline CDR1 SGHRS, CDR2 YFSETQ. The CDR3 sequence is CASSLVDSAGYTF. CDR3 sequence (DNA): TGCGCCAGCAGCTTGGTGGACAGTGCTGGCTACACCTTC.

The chain couples TRBV11-2 to TRBJ1-2; D gene unclear. CDR3 length equals 13 residues. Between the trimmed V and J ends, which lost 5 bases and 2 bases, there was a span of 9 bases. The germline CDR1 and CDR2 sequences are SGHAT and FQNNGV. The CDR3 DNA reads TGTGCCAGCAGCCCCCGGGCGAACTATGGCTACACCTTC. This gives the protein CASSPRANYGYTF.

The chain employs TRBV18 and TRBJ2-1; TRBD2 might be the D (6 bases). This CDR3 has 15 residues. The V end was cut by 2 bases, the J end by 0 bases, with 8 bases between. CDR1 is KGHSH and CDR2 is LQKENI in the germline V gene. DNA of the CDR3: TGTGCCAGCTCACCAGGTAGCGGCTCCTACAATGAGCAGTTCTTC. Translation gives CASSPGSGSYNEQFF.

The chain employs TRBV18 and TRBJ2-6; 9 bases agree with TRBD2. This CDR3 has 19 residues. CDR1 and CDR2 from the germline V gene are KGHSH and LQKENI. The junction had 6 bases not matched to a gene; V was cut back by 0 bases and J by 0 bases. The CDR3 DNA reads as TGTGCCAGCTCACCACCGTCGACTAGCGGATCCTCTGGGGCCAACGTCCTGACTTTC. This gives the protein CASSPPSTSGSSGANVLTF. The variable domain in full, completed from reference TRBV18 and TRBJ2-6, reads NAGVMQNPRHLVRRRGQEARLRCSPMKGHSHVYWYRQLPEEGLKFMVYLQKENIIDESGMPKERFSAEFPKEGPSILRIQQVVRGDSAAYFCASSPPSTSGSSGANVLTFGAGSRLTVL.

J is TRBJ2-7 and V is TRBV18, with D maybe TRBD2 (5 bases). The V end lost 3 bases, the J end lost 6 bases, and 9 bases lay between the germline ends. CDR1 is KGHSH and CDR2 is LQKENI in the germline V gene. The CDR3 contains 12 residues. DNA of the CDR3: TGTGCCAGCTCACCTGAGGGCCTCGAGCAGTACTTC. Protein: CASSPEGLEQYF.

The chain couples TRBV30 to TRBJ2-4, with unresolved D. Germline V gene data show CDR1 as GTSNPN and CDR2 as SVGIG (reference sequence). This CDR3 is 14 amino acids long. Trimming removed 2 bases from V and 1 base from J, with 9 bases in between. The CDR3 DNA follows: TGTGCCTGGAGTAGTGACACCGCCAAAAACATTCAGTACTTC. It specifies CAWSSDTAKNIQYF.

The rearrangement uses TRBV5-1 and TRBJ2-3; D might be TRBD1 (5 bases). The CDR3 is 17 residues long. The ends were cut back, 0 bases at V and 1 base at J, with 15 bases in the middle. CDR1 and CDR2 (germline): SGHRS, YFSETQ. The CDR3 bases are TGCGCCAGCAGCTTGGAGGGGCAGGGCACGCGCACAGATACGCAGTATTTT. Its protein is CASSLEGQGTRTDTQYF.

The rearrangement uses TRBV2 and TRBJ1-2; D gene uncertain. Germline lookup yields CDR1 SNHLY and CDR2 FYNNEI. CDR3 length: 12 residues. Between the trimmed V and J ends, which lost 1 base and 3 bases, there was a span of 3 bases. The CDR3 DNA follows: TGTGCCAGCAGTGAAGGGTACTATGGCTACACCTTC. This gives the protein CASSEGYYGYTF.

J is TRBJ2-1 and V is TRBV5-1; 10 nucleotides align to TRBD2. The germline CDR1 and CDR2 sequences are SGHRS and YFSETQ. The CDR3 runs to 16 residues. Unmatched junction bases numbered 7, after V lost 0 bases and J lost 7 bases. The CDR3 protein is CASSLAGIAGGNEQFF. The CDR3 DNA follows: TGCGCCAGCAGCTTGGCCGGGATAGCGGGAGGTAATGAGCAGTTCTTC.

CDR3 nucleotide sequence: TGTGCCAGCAGCTTTGAAGCTAGCGGGAGAGTCTCCTACAATGAGCAGTTCTTC. This codes for CASSFEASGRVSYNEQFF. The genes are TRBV5-4 and TRBJ2-1; 10 bases line up with TRBD2. V lost 2 bases and J lost 0; bases outside the gene matches: 8. The CDR3 sequence is 18 residues long. Germline lookup yields CDR1 SGHNT and CDR2 YYREEE (reference sequence).

The rearrangement links TRBV7-9 to TRBJ1-4; D is undetermined. The CDR3 loop spans 11 amino acids. CDR1 and CDR2 from the germline V gene are SEHNR and FQNEAQ (reference sequence). With 5 bases removed from V and 8 bases from J, the gap between germline ends came to 6 bases. For the CDR3, the DNA is TGTGCCAGCAGCCCCGTAGAAAAACTGTTTTTT. It yields the protein CASSPVEKLFF.

This chain uses TRBV11-2 with TRBJ2-3; 7 nucleotides match TRBD2. CDR1 and CDR2 (germline): SGHAT, FQNNGV. V shed 0 bases, J shed 4 bases, and the junction held 4 bases outside the gene matches. CDR3 size: 15 residues. This chain's CDR3 is CASSLDGRAPDTQYF. DNA of the CDR3: TGTGCCAGCAGCTTAGATGGGAGGGCCCCAGATACGCAGTATTTT.

V gene TRBV6-1 combines with J gene TRBJ2-5, with D possibly matching TRBD2 (5 bases). V lost 6 bases and J 1 base, leaving 15 bases between the germline ends. CDR1 and CDR2 (germline): MNHNS, SASEGT. The CDR3 totals 15 residues. The CDR3 loop reads CASSLLDSFQETQYF. CDR3 DNA sequence: TGTGCCAGCAGCCTTTTGGACTCTTTCCAAGAGACCCAGTACTTC.

A note on this clone: One end of the junction is discordant with germline, which a read error may explain. This chain uses TRBV7-9 with TRBJ1-2, with 11 positions matching TRBD1. The CDR3 has 14 amino acids. Germline lookup yields CDR1 SEHNR and CDR2 FQNEAQ (reference sequence). This chain's CDR3 is CASSSGQGGYGYTF. The CDR3 bases are TGTGCCAGCAGCTCGGGACAGGGGGGATATGGGTACACCTTC.

V is TRBV7-9 and J is TRBJ2-7, with 10 bases aligning to TRBD1. CDR3 size: 18 residues. Per the germline V gene, CDR1 is SEHNR and CDR2 is FQNEAQ (reference sequence). The V gene end was trimmed by 4 bases and the J gene end by 6 bases; junction bases not matched to a gene: 18. The CDR3 sequence: CASSSPPPTGTGEGEQYF. DNA for the CDR3: TGTGCCAGCAGCTCCCCCCCACCAACCGGGACAGGGGAAGGCGAGCAGTACTTC.

The chain has TRBV5-1 and TRBJ2-6; 10 bases map to TRBD1. Germline CDR1 SGHRS, CDR2 YFSETQ. V trimming: 3 bases; J trimming: 0 bases; junction bases outside the gene matches: 3. This CDR3 region has 17 residues. In DNA, the CDR3 is TGCGCCAGCAGCTCCGGACAGGGGGGCTCTGGGGCCAACGTCCTGACTTTC. This gives the protein CASSSGQGGSGANVLTF.

The chain has TRBV5-4 and TRBJ2-5, with 8 bases lining up with TRBD1. CDR1 is SGHNT and CDR2 is YYREEE in the germline V gene (reference sequence). The V and J ends lost 0 bases and 5 bases, in that order; junction bases with no gene match: 15. The length of the CDR3 is 18 residues. DNA of the CDR3: TGTGCCAGCAGCTTGGTAGGCAGGGGGCGGACCTCCAGGGAGACCCAGTACTTC. This codes for CASSLVGRGRTSRETQYF. Looking up the rest from reference TRBV5-4 and TRBJ2-5 gives the full variable domain: ETGVTQSPTHLIKTRGQQVTLRCSSQSGHNTVSWYQQALGQGPQFIFQYYREEENGRGNFPPRFSGLQFPNYSSELNVNALELDDSALYLCASSLVGRGRTSRETQYFGPGTRLLVL.

V usage is TRBV6-5 and J usage is TRBJ2-1; D is perhaps TRBD2 (5 bases). The germline gives CDR1 MNHEY, CDR2 SVGAGI. The V gene lost 6 bases and the J gene lost 6 bases, with 12 bases spanning the gap. This CDR3 spans 13 amino acids. Written as DNA, the CDR3 is TGTGCCAGCAGAAAACTAGTTGGCAATGAGCAGTTCTTC. Translation gives CASRKLVGNEQFF.